This record covers a single TCR beta chain. The antigen remains unidentified. This sample is drawn from a study of CD8 T cells in Susac syndrome. Study results and limitations: Regarding the TCR sequencing and HLA analysis, the study admitted that a relatively small number of individuals were involved.

When the RNA was reverse transcribed, random hexamers were used with an input of 0.5 to 1 ug. Using its own MiXCR run on the immunoSEQ multiplex PCR reads, TCRdb lists one record per CDR3 protein. The sample shows about 210,000 distinct CDR3 sequences, about 95% of them seen only once. The sequenced sample was CD4+ T cells from PBMCs. The clonotype was recovered from a human donor with Susac syndrome.

The CDR3 region has the DNA TGTGCCACCAGCGCCGAAGGTAACAGGGGCAATCAGCCCCAGCATTTT. It translates to CATSAEGNRGNQPQHF. J is TRBJ1-5 and V is TRBV15, with D maybe TRBD1 (6 bases). Germline assignment: CDR1 LNHNV and CDR2 YYDKDF (reference sequence). The CDR3 consists of 16 residues. Trimming removed 5 bases from V and 2 bases from J, with 16 bases in between.